Shown below are 29 T cell receptor beta chains from a single sample sequenced in a study of cytomegalovirus exposure and HLA in healthy donors. Primers: 60 Vbeta forward and 13 Jbeta reverse. TCRdb's table, derived via immunoSEQ multiplex PCR, lists solely in-frame clones and lacks some. The table shows about 140,000 clones, with approximately 79% occurring only once. Sequenced material: PBMCs. Receptors originate from a man in his forties in good health and CMV-seropositive.

The CDR3 nucleotides are TGTGCCAGTAGTTATGGCAGGAACACTGAAGCTTTCTTT. This gives the protein CASSYGRNTEAFF. J is TRBJ1-1 and V is TRBV19; D ambiguous. The CDR3 has 13 residues. The germline CDR1 and CDR2 sequences are LNHDA and SQIVND (reference sequence). V dropped 5 bases and J dropped 1 base, with 8 bases sitting between them.

The V gene is TRBV15, the J gene TRBJ1-2, with a possible D match to TRBD1 (5 bases). Trimming shortened V by 0 bases and J by 8 bases, and 16 bases separated the two germline ends. This CDR3 spans 15 amino acids. The germline CDR1 and CDR2 sequences are LNHNV and YYDKDF (reference sequence). The CDR3 reads CATSRDWAGIVGYTF. The DNA of the CDR3 is TGTGCCACCAGCAGAGATTGGGCAGGGATCGTGGGCTACACCTTC. The full variable domain, with the rest looked up from reference TRBV15 and TRBJ1-2, is DAMVIQNPRYQVTQFGKPVTLSCSQTLNHNVMYWYQQKSSQAPKLLFHYYDKDFNNEADTPDNFQSRRPNTSFCFLDIRSPGLGDTAMYLCATSRDWAGIVGYTFGSGTRLTVV.

The genes are TRBV12-5 and TRBJ2-6, with TRBD2 identical over 7 bases. V gave up 0 bases and J gave up 1 base; unmatched junction bases: 12. The V gene's germline CDR1 is LGHNT and CDR2 FRNRAP. This CDR3 contains 20 residues. DNA for the CDR3: TGTGCTAGTGGTTTGGTATCTCGGGGGGTAGAACCGTCTGGGGCCAACGTCCTGACTTTC. Translation gives CASGLVSRGVEPSGANVLTF.

V gene TRBV7-8 combines with J gene TRBJ2-5; TRBD2 matches at 9 bases. The germline CDR1 and CDR2 sequences are SGHVS and FQNEAQ. With 5 bases clipped from V and 2 bases from J, the junction kept 6 bases outside the gene matches. The CDR3 loop spans 15 amino acids. Here the CDR3 DNA reads TGTGCCAGCAGCCTTACTAGCGGGCAACAAGAGACCCAGTACTTC. It yields the protein CASSLTSGQQETQYF.

The genes are TRBV6-5 and TRBJ2-5; 11 bases line up with TRBD2. The CDR3 sequence is 14 residues long. The V gene's germline CDR1 is MNHEY and CDR2 SVGAGI. J gave up 5 bases and V 4 bases, and 3 bases lay outside the gene matches. The CDR3 reads CASSLIAGGETQYF. CDR3 coding DNA: TGTGCCAGCAGTTTAATAGCGGGGGGGGAGACCCAGTACTTC.

This clone was observed a single time. The rearrangement joins TRBV7-8 to TRBJ2-7; 9 positions agree with TRBD1. V lost 4 bases, J lost 4 bases, and 14 bases stayed unmatched. Germline loops: CDR1 SGHVS, CDR2 FQNEAQ. The CDR3 runs 17 residues. The CDR3 nucleotides are TGTGCCAGCAGCTCCATTTTCCCGGGACAGGGACCTTACGAGCAGTACTTC. Its translation is CASSSIFPGQGPYEQYF.

This clone has just a few counts. J is TRBJ2-5 and V is TRBV15, with 11 nucleotides matching TRBD2. The trim removed 7 bases at V and 1 base at J, leaving 5 bases unmatched. This CDR3 contains 15 residues. CDR1 and CDR2 from the germline V gene are LNHNV and YYDKDF (reference sequence). The CDR3, as DNA: TGTGCCACCACTAGGACTAGCGGGCCCCAAGAGACCCAGTACTTC. Encoded protein: CATTRTSGPQETQYF.

V gene TRBV4-1 combines with J gene TRBJ1-5, with 8 bases identical to TRBD1. Germline V lookup: CDR1 MGHRA, CDR2 YSYEKL. The CDR3 is 20 residues long. After removal of 1 base from V and 0 bases from J, the junction contained 14 bases not matched to a gene. CDR3 region: CASSQAIDRGVGNSNQPQHF. CDR3 bases: TGCGCCAGCAGCCAAGCGATTGACAGGGGAGTGGGGAATAGCAATCAGCCCCAGCATTTT.

This sequence joins TRBV5-5 and TRBJ1-2; no definite D call. There are 15 residues in the CDR3. Germline V gene data show CDR1 as SGHKS and CDR2 as YYEKEE (reference sequence). The germline V and J ends were trimmed by 0 bases and 6 bases, with 15 bases remaining between them. The CDR3 here is CASSLGRIERNGYTF. In DNA, the CDR3 is TGTGCCAGCAGCTTGGGGCGGATTGAGAGGAATGGCTACACCTTC.

This chain links TRBV6-6 with TRBJ1-5, with D unclear. CDR1 and CDR2 from the germline V gene are MNHNY and SVGAGI (reference sequence). Trimming cost V 0 bases and J 1 base, with 7 bases left between them. CDR3 length: 15 amino acids. The CDR3 DNA follows: TGTGCCAGCAGTTACTCGAGCAGGAGCAATCAGCCCCAGCATTTT. Translated: CASSYSSRSNQPQHF.

This clone was detected only a few times. This chain joins TRBV29-1 and TRBJ1-1; D perhaps matches TRBD1 (6 bases). The V end was cut by 7 bases, the J end by 3 bases, with 15 bases between. CDR1 is SQVTM, CDR2 ANQGSEA, per germline. CDR3 length: 13 amino acids. CDR3 region: CSAPRQGHTEAFF. CDR3 sequence (DNA): TGCAGCGCCCCTAGGCAGGGGCACACTGAAGCTTTCTTT.

This clone was recorded only once. The chain combines TRBV19 with TRBJ2-2, with D hard to call. The CDR3 totals 14 residues. Trimming left V 3 bases short and J 2 bases short, with 7 bases between. The germline CDR1 and CDR2 sequences are LNHDA and SQIVND (reference sequence). The CDR3 loop reads CASSIGPNTGELFF. The CDR3 coding sequence is TGTGCCAGTAGTATTGGGCCTAACACCGGGGAGCTGTTTTTT.

The chain couples TRBV19 to TRBJ2-2; a possible D gene is TRBD1 (5 bases). Trimming shortened V by 5 bases and J by 0 bases, and 7 bases separated the two germline ends. The CDR3 is made up of 14 amino acids. The germline V gene has CDR1 LNHDA and CDR2 SQIVND (reference sequence). This CDR3 reads CASSQGPNTGELFF. The CDR3 nucleotides are TGTGCCAGTAGTCAGGGCCCGAACACCGGGGAGCTGTTTTTT.

The chain joins TRBV9 to TRBJ2-7; TRBD1 is a possible D gene (6 bases). The V gene lost 4 bases and the J gene lost 1 base, with 12 bases spanning the gap. This CDR3 is built from 14 residues. Germline lookup yields CDR1 SGDLS and CDR2 YYNGEE. The CDR3 DNA follows: TGTGCCAGCAGCCCTGGACAGTCGTCCTACGAGCAGTACTTC. Translating gives CASSPGQSSYEQYF.

The chain links TRBV28 to TRBJ1-4; D uncertain. CDR3 length: 14 residues. Germline V CDR1 and CDR2: MDHEN, SYDVKM. Trimming pared 4 bases from V and 3 bases from J, leaving 9 bases between. This CDR3 reads CASSSGWANEKLFF. The CDR3 nucleotides read TGTGCCAGCAGTTCGGGATGGGCTAATGAAAAACTGTTTTTT.

J is TRBJ2-7 and V is TRBV13; 12 positions agree with TRBD2. This CDR3 spans 16 amino acids. J was trimmed by 6 bases and V by 3 bases; bases with no gene match: 9. Germline assignment: CDR1 PRHDT and CDR2 FYEKMQ (reference sequence). As DNA, the CDR3 is TGTGCCAGCAGCTTCATCCCTAGCGGGAGGGCCGGCGAGCAGTACTTC. It yields the protein CASSFIPSGRAGEQYF.

CDR3 DNA: TGTGCCAGCAGCAGACAGGACTCCTACGAGCAGTACTTC. This codes for CASSRQDSYEQYF. The chain has TRBV7-2 and TRBJ2-7; tentative D call: TRBD1 (6 bases). The CDR3 loop spans 13 amino acids. The V and J ends lost 5 bases and 0 bases respectively, with 8 bases between them. The germline V gene encodes CDR1 SGHTA and CDR2 FQGNSA. Variable domain in full (rest from reference TRBV7-2 and TRBJ2-7): GAGVSQSPSNKVTEKGKDVELRCDPISGHTALYWYRQSLGQGLEFLIYFQGNSAPDKSGLPSDRFSAERTGGSVSTLTIQRTQQEDSAVYLCASSRQDSYEQYFGPGTRLTVT.

This chain connects TRBV10-3 to TRBJ1-1, with D unclear. The CDR3 is made up of 15 amino acids. V dropped 4 bases and J dropped 0 bases, with 12 bases sitting between them. CDR1 and CDR2 from the germline V gene are ENHRY and SYGVKD. The CDR3 reads CAISGVGYMNTEAFF. CDR3 nucleotide sequence: TGTGCCATCAGTGGGGTCGGGTACATGAACACTGAAGCTTTCTTT.

The chain recombines TRBV9 with TRBJ2-3, with 8 bases fitting TRBD2. J lost 6 bases, V lost 0 bases, and 6 bases had no gene match. The germline V gene has CDR1 SGDLS and CDR2 YYNGEE. This CDR3 region has 15 residues. As DNA, the CDR3 is TGTGCCAGCAGCGTAGGAGCGGGAGCAACGGATACGCAGTATTTT. This encodes CASSVGAGATDTQYF.

The chain combines TRBV5-1 with TRBJ2-1, with a possible D match to TRBD2 (6 bases). V lost 1 base and J lost 6, with 17 bases in between. The germline V gene has CDR1 SGHRS and CDR2 YFSETQ. The CDR3 runs 16 residues. This CDR3 reads CASSLLAAESGNEQFF. The CDR3 bases are TGCGCCAGCAGCTTGTTAGCGGCGGAGTCCGGCAATGAGCAGTTCTTC.

The chain couples TRBV30 to TRBJ2-1; 8 bases align to TRBD1. Germline V lookup: CDR1 GTSNPN, CDR2 SVGIG (reference sequence). This CDR3 is 14 amino acids long. V dropped 4 bases and J dropped 0; count of bases not matched to a gene: 2. CDR3: CAWTGGVSYNEQFF. The CDR3 DNA follows: TGTGCCTGGACAGGGGGCGTCTCCTACAATGAGCAGTTCTTC.

The J gene is TRBJ2-2, the V gene TRBV6-1; no reliable D call. V was pared by 5 bases and J by 3 bases, with 10 bases between. Per germline, CDR1 MNHNS and CDR2 SASEGT. The CDR3 has 14 amino acids. The CDR3 DNA follows: TGTGCCAGCAGTAGGCAGGTGTACACCGGGGAGCTGTTTTTT. Amino acids: CASSRQVYTGELFF.

Turning to this clone: Within the sample, other DNA sequences also encode this same CDR3. CDR3 protein: CASSRQGTSDTQYF. DNA for the CDR3: TGCGCCAGCAGCCGGCAGGGAACCTCAGATACGCAGTATTTT. The chain couples TRBV5-1 to TRBJ2-3, with D perhaps TRBD1 (5 bases). CDR3 length equals 14 residues. Germline V gives CDR1 SGHRS, CDR2 YFSETQ. V lost 4 bases, J lost 4 bases, and 13 bases lay in between.

For the CDR3, the DNA is TGCGCCATGGCCCTGTTAAACTACAATGAGCAGTTCTTC. This translates into CAMALLNYNEQFF. The gene calls are TRBV5-1 and TRBJ2-1; D remains ambiguous. The V gene lost 9 bases and the J gene lost 3 bases, with 13 bases spanning the gap. Germline CDR1 is SGHRS and CDR2 is YFSETQ. This CDR3 contains 13 residues. Filled out from reference TRBV5-1 and TRBJ2-1, the complete variable domain reads KAGVTQTPRYLIKTRGQQVTLSCSPISGHRSVSWYQQTPGQGLQFLFEYFSETQRNKGNFPGRFSGRQFSNSRSEMNVSTLELGDSALYLCAMALLNYNEQFFGPGTRLTVL.

This chain links TRBV15 with TRBJ2-2; 11 nucleotides line up with TRBD2. CDR3 size: 20 residues. Germline CDR1 and CDR2: LNHNV and YYDKDF (reference sequence). Trimming at V came to 1 base and at J to 1 base, leaving 11 bases not matched to a gene. The DNA of the CDR3 is TGTGCCACCAGCAGAGGGGGCAGTGGGACTAGCGGAATGAACACCGGGGAGCTGTTTTTT. Amino acid sequence: CATSRGGSGTSGMNTGELFF.

The chain combines TRBV5-4 with TRBJ1-1, with a tentative D call TRBD1 (6 bases). CDR3 length: 15 amino acids. Trimming left V 4 bases short and J 1 base short, with 14 bases between. Germline values: CDR1 SGHNT, CDR2 YYREEE (reference sequence). In DNA, the CDR3 is TGTGCCAGCAGCCCGACGGGGGGCGGGAACACTGAAGCTTTCTTT. Protein sequence: CASSPTGGGNTEAFF.

The gene calls are TRBV6-1 and TRBJ2-5, with a weak D call TRBD2 (6 bases). Germline CDR1 reads MNHNS; CDR2 reads SASEGT. The CDR3 loop spans 14 amino acids. V was shortened by 7 bases and J by 4 bases, with 16 bases between the two germline ends. CDR3 DNA: TGTGCCAGCATCCTGGGACTTGGGGGAGAGACCCAGTACTTC. It encodes CASILGLGGETQYF.

V and J are TRBV10-1 and TRBJ2-1; 7 bases match TRBD2. V shed 3 bases, J shed 9 bases, and the junction held 14 bases outside the gene matches. There are 16 residues in the CDR3. The germline gives CDR1 WNHNN, CDR2 SYGVQD (reference sequence). Written as DNA, the CDR3 is TGCGCCAGCAGTGACCCTCAGGGAGGGCGGGGCACTGAGCAGTTCTTC. This sequence encodes CASSDPQGGRGTEQFF.

CDR3 nucleotides: TGTGCCAGTATAAGATCAGGGCTAAATCAGCCCCAGCATTTT. Its protein is CASIRSGLNQPQHF. V gene TRBV19 combines with J gene TRBJ1-5; TRBD1 might be the D (5 bases). V was pared by 7 bases and J by 4 bases, with 14 bases between. The CDR3 is 14 residues long. From germline, CDR1 is LNHDA and CDR2 SQIVND (reference sequence).